This T cell receptor beta chain was recorded in a study of blood T cell repertoires in COVID-19. Whole-study context: Specimens from acute and convalescent COVID-19 originated in the United States, Italy and Spain. In each case, the material was cDNA or gDNA derived from T cells, B-cell-depleted T cells, or PBMCs.

All enrollees were about 18 to 89 years old and from approximately 24 US areas. CDR3 length equals 14 residues. With 3 bases removed from V and 6 bases from J, the gap between germline ends came to 11 bases. Germline V CDR1 and CDR2: KGHDR, SFDVKD. Original handling: The authors estimated nucleated cell counts from reference gene primer amplification. Only in-frame clones appear in the TCRdb table, and some are missing; sequencing was by immunoSEQ multiplex PCR. D and trimming were read from the DNA, whereas the V and J calls and clone size are those reported in that table. This sample has roughly 250,000 clones, with approximately 90% found just once.

This clonotype was obtained from a woman aged 40 to 50 with acute COVID-19. The sample consisted of PBMCs or T cells enriched from blood (not recorded which). The gene calls are TRBV24-1 and TRBJ2-1, with a tentative D call TRBD2 (6 bases). The CDR3 region is CATSDTTSSNEQFF. CDR3 sequence (DNA): TGTGCCACCAGTGATACAACTAGCTCCAATGAGCAGTTCTTC.